This T cell receptor (beta chain) was recovered during a study of OX40 agonist ivuxolimab in advanced cancers. Study information: Two cutaneous melanoma patients and one hepatocellular carcinoma patient, three in all, had partial responses.

Germline-derived CDR1 and CDR2 are SGDLS and YYNGEE. The CDR3 contains 20 residues. Trimming cost V 4 bases and J 7 bases; bases outside gene matches: 17. Some clones are missing from TCRdb's copy, which holds only in-frame ones; the method was immunoSEQ multiplex PCR. The table records 65,000 to 75,000 clones, approximately 90% of them present only once. Remarks on this clone: Its matching antigen is unknown.

Patients with autoimmune history or systemic immunosuppression were excluded. At cycle 4 day 1, cycle 7 day 1, and baseline, blood was sampled. Whole-study findings and limits: The average count of expanded clones was higher among CD8+ T cells than among CD4+.

The chain is built from TRBV9 and TRBJ2-1; 16 nucleotides agree with TRBD2. The sequence derives from an adult with an advanced solid tumor such as melanoma, head and neck, liver or kidney cancer. The specimen comprised CD4+ or CD8+ T cells sorted from blood, sampled in a trial of the OX40 agonist ivuxolimab. Here the CDR3 reads CASSQRRGLAGGPVSNEQFF. CDR3 nucleotides: TGTGCCAGCAGCCAGAGGAGGGGACTAGCGGGAGGGCCAGTCAGTAATGAGCAGTTCTTC. The complete variable domain, with remaining parts taken from reference TRBV9 and TRBJ2-1, reads DSGVTQTPKHLITATGQRVTLRCSPRSGDLSVYWYQQSLDQGLQFLIQYYNGEERAKGNILERFSAQQFPDLHSELNLSSLELGDSALYFCASSQRRGLAGGPVSNEQFFGPGTRLTVL.